This T cell receptor (beta chain) was sequenced for a study of identical twins. Whole-study results and caveats: Insertion counts were lower in abundant cord blood beta clonotypes, a trend that memory repertoires did not show. Rather than following the same donors, the conclusions depended on cross-sectional statistical analysis. Part of the zero-insertion signal could reflect confounding by invariant MAIT and iNKT cells.

This clonotype was seen many times. Its antigen is undetermined. At one boundary the junction diverges from the germline segment, which might be a read error. Each CDR3 protein gets one entry after TCRdb re-called the 5' RACE reads with MiXCR. The sample records 150,000 or so distinct CDR3 sequences, roughly 3.3% being singletons. The CDR3 runs 13 residues. Germline V CDR1 and CDR2: ENHRY, SYGVKD. The receptor's source is a young man in good health. The chain is built from TRBV10-3 and TRBJ2-7; the D is unclear. The sample was memory T cells sorted from blood. The CDR3: CAIGDRSSYEQYF. CDR3 sequence (DNA): TGTGCCATCGGTGATAGGAGCTCCTACGAGCAGTACTTC.